The clone carrying this T cell receptor (beta chain) was detected many times. The sample comes from a study of T cells after yellow fever vaccination. TCRdb reprocessed the 5' RACE reads with MiXCR, giving one entry per CDR3 protein. The table records about 340,000 distinct CDR3 sequences, about 9.5% of them present only once. Germline V gene lookup returns CDR1 SGHRS and CDR2 YFSETQ. CDR3 size: 14 residues. V gave up 1 base and J gave up 9 bases, with 14 bases separating them. The sequences come from PBMCs, collected on the day of the first yellow fever vaccination. V is TRBV5-1 and J is TRBJ1-5; perhaps TRBD1 as D (6 bases). The clonotype originates from a man aged 18 to 29 who received the YFV17D yellow fever vaccine. The CDR3 loop reads CASSLSGADGPQHF. CDR3 bases: TGCGCCAGCAGCTTGTCAGGGGCCGATGGGCCCCAGCATTTT.